One sample yielded the 13 T cell receptor beta chains listed below, sequenced in a study of cytomegalovirus exposure and HLA in healthy donors. In the PCR, 60 Vbeta and 13 Jbeta primers were used. Profiling relied on immunoSEQ multiplex PCR, and the TCRdb table lists in-frame clones only, not all of them. The sample contains about 120,000 clones, 77% of which appear only once. Sample: PBMCs. All receptors come from a man in his forties in good health and CMV-seropositive.

The rearrangement joins TRBV4-2 to TRBJ2-7, with a tentative D call TRBD1 (6 bases). This CDR3 has 14 amino acids. In germline, CDR1 is LGHNA, CDR2 YNFKEQ. Trimming stripped 1 base from V and 7 bases from J, with 14 bases between. CDR3 sequence reads: CASSQATGSGEQYF. As DNA, the CDR3 is TGTGCCAGCAGCCAAGCGACAGGTTCGGGGGAGCAGTACTTC.

The rearrangement joins TRBV2 to TRBJ2-3, with D tentatively TRBD2 (5 bases). The germline V and J ends were trimmed by 5 bases and 5 bases, with 11 bases remaining between them. The CDR3 contains 13 residues. Germline values: CDR1 SNHLY, CDR2 FYNNEI. The CDR3 sequence: CASSPGRGDTQYF. DNA for the CDR3: TGTGCCAGCAGTCCCGGCCGGGGAGATACGCAGTATTTT.

The chain is built from TRBV30 and TRBJ1-1; a weak D match, TRBD1 (5 bases). The germline V gene has CDR1 GTSNPN and CDR2 SVGIG (reference sequence). The ends were cut back, 8 bases at V and 2 bases at J, with 15 bases in the middle. This CDR3 region has 13 residues. The CDR3 sequence: CADGAEGNTEAFF. The CDR3 nucleotides read TGTGCCGATGGGGCAGAAGGTAACACTGAAGCTTTCTTT.

This chain uses TRBV7-2 with TRBJ2-7; 7 bases agree with TRBD1. In germline, CDR1 is SGHTA, CDR2 FQGNSA. This CDR3 is built from 14 residues. The trim removed 2 bases at V and 1 base at J, leaving 2 bases unmatched. The CDR3 DNA is TGTGCCAGCAGCTTAAAGGGGGCTTCCTACGAGCAGTACTTC. As protein: CASSLKGASYEQYF. The variable domain in full, completed from reference TRBV7-2 and TRBJ2-7, reads GAGVSQSPSNKVTEKGKDVELRCDPISGHTALYWYRQSLGQGLEFLIYFQGNSAPDKSGLPSDRFSAERTGGSVSTLTIQRTQQEDSAVYLCASSLKGASYEQYFGPGTRLTVT.

The CDR3 is CASTGRDRAYGYTF. The CDR3 DNA reads TGTGCCAGCACCGGCCGGGACAGGGCTTATGGCTACACCTTC. The chain carries TRBV5-6 and TRBJ1-2; 9 nucleotides agree with TRBD1. Germline V gives CDR1 SGHDT, CDR2 YYEEEE. The ends lost 6 bases at V and 5 bases at J; junction bases unmatched: 8. The CDR3 has 14 amino acids.

The V call is TRBV4-1, the J call TRBJ1-1; no clear D gene. V was shortened by 0 bases and J by 6 bases, with 5 bases between the two germline ends. CDR3 length equals 12 residues. Germline V CDR1 and CDR2: MGHRA, YSYEKL. The CDR3 reads CASSQESSEAFF. The CDR3 nucleotides read TGCGCCAGCAGCCAAGAGTCTTCTGAAGCTTTCTTT.

This chain links TRBV28 with TRBJ1-6, with a possible D match to TRBD1 (6 bases). Germline CDR1 is MDHEN and CDR2 is SYDVKM. The CDR3 has 15 amino acids. V was cut by 5 bases and J by 8 bases, with 16 bases left in between. Here the CDR3 DNA reads TGTGCCAGCAGTCCGGGGGGGGCCGACCATTCACCCCTCCACTTT. It codes for CASSPGGADHSPLHF.

The chain employs TRBV7-9 and TRBJ1-2; D might be TRBD1 (6 bases). Germline V gene sequence: CDR1 SEHNR, CDR2 FQNEAQ (reference sequence). This CDR3 region has 17 residues. Trimming took 10 bases from V and 3 from J, leaving 27 bases between them. DNA of the CDR3: TGTGCCACCTTTAGTCAGACAGGACCTGAGGGCCACTATGGCTACACCTTC. Amino acid sequence: CATFSQTGPEGHYGYTF.

V gene TRBV9 combines with J gene TRBJ1-4, with D perhaps matching TRBD1 (6 bases). Germline V gene data show CDR1 as SGDLS and CDR2 as YYNGEE. The V end lost 1 base, the J end lost 2 bases, and 6 bases lay between the germline ends. The CDR3 runs to 14 residues. The chain's CDR3 is CASSVQGTNEKLFF. In DNA form, the CDR3 reads TGTGCCAGCAGCGTACAGGGGACTAATGAAAAACTGTTTTTT.

The chain uses TRBV7-8 and TRBJ2-7, with D possibly being TRBD2 (5 bases). Germline CDR1 SGHVS, CDR2 FQNEAQ. The V and J ends lost 7 bases and 3 bases respectively, with 13 bases between them. This CDR3 has 13 residues. CDR3 sequence: CASTPRAGYEQYF. In DNA, the CDR3 is TGTGCCAGCACCCCGAGGGCGGGCTACGAGCAGTACTTC.

The V and J genes are TRBV28 and TRBJ1-2, with D possibly being TRBD1 (5 bases). Germline lookup yields CDR1 MDHEN and CDR2 SYDVKM. The CDR3 runs 13 residues. V lost 2 bases and J 8 bases, leaving 12 bases between the germline ends. CDR3 DNA sequence: TGTGCCAGCAGTTTAGGTCAGGGTCGGGGCTACACCTTC. It codes for CASSLGQGRGYTF.

The chain links TRBV7-9 to TRBJ1-1; 9 positions agree with TRBD1. Germline lookup yields CDR1 SEHNR and CDR2 FQNEAQ (reference sequence). There are 18 residues in the CDR3. V shed 5 bases and J 3 bases; nucleotides not matched to a gene: 16. CDR3 DNA sequence: TGTGCCAGCAGCCCGCTAGGGACAGGGAGTACTCAGGACACTGAAGCTTTCTTT. This translates into CASSPLGTGSTQDTEAFF.

This rearrangement joins TRBV4-3 to TRBJ1-1, with 8 bases matching TRBD1. Germline assignment: CDR1 LGHNA and CDR2 YSLEER. Germline trimming cut 6 bases from V and 5 bases from J; bases unmatched to any gene: 8. The CDR3 length is 14 residues. DNA of the CDR3: TGCGCCAGCAGTCAGACAGGGGATTGGACTGAAGCTTTCTTT. Translated: CASSQTGDWTEAFF.